This T cell receptor beta chain was observed in a study of shared clonotypes between healthy human individuals. Study-wide results and caveats: Clonotype sharing among donors was expected to depend on sequencing depth.

In the original analysis: ImmunoSEQ only sent back junction sequences with no quality scores, so filtering was done differently. Data came from immunoSEQ multiplex PCR; TCRdb stores just in-frame clones and leaves some out. V and J calls plus clone size are reproduced from that table; the DNA served to infer D and trimming. The table lists around 1.4 million clones, around 98.5% of them singletons, with under 0.45% in the top ten. V lost 5 bases, J lost 3 bases, and 5 bases stayed unmatched. The CDR3 has 15 amino acids. The germline V gene has CDR1 LGHNT and CDR2 FRNRAP. As concerns this clone: The antigen is undetermined.

The TCR comes from a man between 25 and 39 years old in good health. The sample was naive CD4+ T cells sorted from blood. Documented subset: CD45RA+ positively selected. The chain combines TRBV12-5 with TRBJ2-7, with 12 nucleotides matching TRBD2. CDR3 amino acids: CASGPGLAGIYEQYF. The CDR3 DNA is TGTGCTAGTGGTCCCGGACTAGCGGGAATCTACGAGCAGTACTTC.